Listed here are 23 T cell receptor beta chains from one sample, sequenced in a study of PD-1 blockade in classical Hodgkin lymphoma. Following autologous stem cell transplantation, relapse occurred in every patient, and exposure to brentuximab vedotin varied. The repertoire was sequenced with immunoSEQ multiplex PCR; TCRdb's copy has only in-frame clones and lacks some. There are roughly 7,000 clones in the sample; 84% occur only once, and about 35% lies in the top ten. The sample consisted of peripheral blood mononuclear cells (PBMCs), taken at baseline. Every receptor here comes from a human donor with classical Hodgkin lymphoma.

In its sample, this clone was seen a few times. The chain links TRBV27 to TRBJ1-6; TRBD1 agrees at 9 bases. The trim removed 5 bases at V and 3 bases at J, leaving 8 bases unmatched. The CDR3 is 17 amino acids. Per the germline V gene, CDR1 is MNHEY and CDR2 is SMNVEV (reference sequence). Written as DNA, the CDR3 is TGTGCCAGCAGTCATCTCCTGGACAGGGGCTATAATTCACCCCTCCACTTT. This sequence encodes CASSHLLDRGYNSPLHF.

The chain combines TRBV6-5 with TRBJ2-1, with TRBD1 matching 8 bases. The CDR3 has 15 amino acids. Germline V lookup: CDR1 MNHEY, CDR2 SVGAGI. Losses at the gene ends were 6 bases for V and 4 bases for J; bases not matched to a gene: 8. CDR3 sequence: CASRPGQGLYNEQFF. The CDR3, as DNA: TGTGCCAGCAGACCCGGACAGGGACTTTACAATGAGCAGTTCTTC.

The rearrangement links TRBV28 to TRBJ2-5; 7 bases are a match to TRBD1. Germline V lookup: CDR1 MDHEN, CDR2 SYDVKM. This CDR3 is built from 15 residues. The V gene end was trimmed by 3 bases and the J gene end by 5 bases; junction bases not matched to a gene: 9. CDR3 region: CASSLGARGRETQYF. CDR3 nucleotide sequence: TGTGCCAGCAGTTTGGGGGCGAGGGGGCGGGAGACCCAGTACTTC. The variable domain in full, with the rest retrieved from reference TRBV28 and TRBJ2-5, is DVKVTQSSRYLVKRTGEKVFLECVQDMDHENMFWYRQDPGLGLRLIYFSYDVKMKEKGDIPEGYSVSREKKERFSLILESASTNQTSMYLCASSLGARGRETQYFGPGTRLLVL.

The chain couples TRBV4-1 to TRBJ2-7; D may be TRBD2 (6 bases). The germline V and J ends were trimmed by 2 bases and 2 bases, with 10 bases remaining between them. There are 14 residues in the CDR3. The germline gives CDR1 MGHRA, CDR2 YSYEKL. For the CDR3, the DNA is TGCGCCAGCAGCCAAATTGGGAGGACCTACGAGCAGTACTTC. It codes for CASSQIGRTYEQYF.

The V call is TRBV28, the J call TRBJ2-1; unclear D gene. Germline assignment: CDR1 MDHEN and CDR2 SYDVKM. The CDR3 has 14 residues. V shed 5 bases and J shed 4 bases, with 12 bases lying between them. CDR3 amino acids: CASSVDTVYNEQFF. The CDR3 coding sequence is TGTGCCAGCAGTGTGGATACGGTATACAATGAGCAGTTCTTC. The entire variable domain, with the rest obtained from reference TRBV28 and TRBJ2-1, is as follows: DVKVTQSSRYLVKRTGEKVFLECVQDMDHENMFWYRQDPGLGLRLIYFSYDVKMKEKGDIPEGYSVSREKKERFSLILESASTNQTSMYLCASSVDTVYNEQFFGPGTRLTVL.

A note on this clone: The same CDR3 is also encoded by other DNA sequences in this sample. The chain couples TRBV15 to TRBJ1-2, with 8 bases fitting TRBD1. Germline V lookup: CDR1 LNHNV, CDR2 YYDKDF (reference sequence). The CDR3 is 14 amino acids. The trim removed 9 bases at V and 4 bases at J, leaving 10 bases unmatched. This chain's CDR3 is CATRTGGDPYGYTF. In DNA form, the CDR3 reads TGTGCCACAAGAACAGGGGGTGACCCCTATGGCTACACCTTC.

The rearrangement joins TRBV5-1 to TRBJ2-2; 7 bases are shared with TRBD1. The CDR3 is 13 amino acids. CDR1 is SGHRS, CDR2 YFSETQ, per germline. Unmatched junction bases numbered 5, after V lost 5 bases and J lost 7 bases. This CDR3 reads CASRPRGLGELFF. CDR3 nucleotides: TGCGCCAGCAGGCCGAGGGGGCTCGGGGAGCTGTTTTTT.

The V and J genes are TRBV6-4 and TRBJ2-1; TRBD2 matches 14 bases. CDR1 and CDR2 (germline): MRHNA, SNTAGT. The CDR3 is 15 amino acids. V trimming: 4 bases; J trimming: 8 bases; junction bases outside the gene matches: 4. CDR3 residues: CASSAGTSGSYEQFF. The CDR3 DNA follows: TGTGCCAGCAGTGCGGGGACTAGCGGGAGCTATGAGCAGTTCTTC.

The chain is built from TRBV19 and TRBJ2-5; 12 nucleotides match TRBD2. The CDR3 runs to 16 residues. V lost 1 base and J lost 0; bases outside the gene matches: 0. Per germline, CDR1 LNHDA and CDR2 SQIVND (reference sequence). Here the CDR3 DNA reads TGTGCCAGTAGTATAGGGACTAGCGGGAACCAAGAGACCCAGTACTTC. Translated, it gives CASSIGTSGNQETQYF.

J is TRBJ2-7 and V is TRBV11-2; the D gene is possibly TRBD1 (5 bases). Trimming removed 2 bases at V and 0 bases at J, with 11 bases between. The CDR3 covers 15 residues. Germline CDR1 is SGHAT and CDR2 is FQNNGV. The CDR3: CASSLQGGASYEQYF. The CDR3 DNA is TGTGCCAGCAGCTTACAGGGTGGGGCCTCCTACGAGCAGTACTTC.

This chain links TRBV9 with TRBJ1-1, with D tentatively TRBD1 (6 bases). The CDR3 runs 15 residues. CDR1 and CDR2 from the germline V gene are SGDLS and YYNGEE. The V gene lost 0 bases and the J gene lost 1 base, with 10 bases spanning the gap. The CDR3 here is CASSVGRGRNTEAFF. The CDR3 DNA sequence: TGTGCCAGCAGCGTAGGTAGGGGGAGGAACACTGAAGCTTTCTTT.

The chain recombines TRBV7-2 with TRBJ2-3, with D unclear. The CDR3 is made up of 17 amino acids. V lost 0 bases to trimming and J lost 6 bases, with 19 bases between them. The V gene's germline CDR1 is SGHTA and CDR2 FQGNSA. The CDR3: CASSLAATGRSRDTQYF. CDR3 coding DNA: TGTGCCAGCAGCTTAGCGGCGACGGGCAGGTCGCGTGATACGCAGTATTTT.

In its sample, this clone was seen once. The rearrangement joins TRBV29-1 to TRBJ2-1; 11 bases fit TRBD2. V was clipped by 6 bases and J by 1 base; unmatched bases: 5. Germline loops: CDR1 SQVTM, CDR2 ANQGSEA. The CDR3 has 15 residues. This chain's CDR3 is CSVPGTSGSYNEQFF. For the CDR3, the DNA is TGCAGCGTGCCCGGGACTAGCGGTTCCTACAATGAGCAGTTCTTC.

The rearrangement joins TRBV6-1 to TRBJ2-7, with D perhaps TRBD2 (6 bases). Germline values: CDR1 MNHNS, CDR2 SASEGT. Deletions cut 5 bases from V and 3 bases from J, with 8 bases between. The CDR3 totals 12 residues. This CDR3 is CASSQEGYEQYF. CDR3 bases: TGTGCCAGCAGTCAGGAGGGCTACGAGCAGTACTTC.

This chain connects TRBV18 to TRBJ2-1; D not resolved. The CDR3 runs 15 residues. With 1 base removed from V and 4 bases from J, the gap between germline ends came to 11 bases. CDR1 and CDR2 from the germline V gene are KGHSH and LQKENI. The CDR3 loop is CASSPLSSEYNEQFF. The DNA of the CDR3 is TGTGCCAGCTCACCACTTAGCAGCGAGTACAATGAGCAGTTCTTC.

This clone was seen just once. The chain joins TRBV5-1 to TRBJ1-3; no firm D call. The CDR3 is 16 amino acids. Germline values: CDR1 SGHRS, CDR2 YFSETQ. V lost 1 base, J lost 0 bases, and 11 bases lay in between. DNA for the CDR3: TGCGCCAGCAGCTTGACAGACAAGCCCTCTGGAAACACCATATATTTT. Translating gives CASSLTDKPSGNTIYF. Together with reference TRBV5-1 and TRBJ1-3, the CDR3 gives the full variable domain: KAGVTQTPRYLIKTRGQQVTLSCSPISGHRSVSWYQQTPGQGLQFLFEYFSETQRNKGNFPGRFSGRQFSNSRSEMNVSTLELGDSALYLCASSLTDKPSGNTIYFGEGSWLTVV.

The gene calls are TRBV29-1 and TRBJ2-5; D possibly corresponds to TRBD2 (6 bases). This CDR3 region has 17 residues. Germline V gene data show CDR1 as SQVTM and CDR2 as ANQGSEA. V was pared by 6 bases and J by 2 bases, with 25 bases between. Here the CDR3 reads CSVARRLASVEQETQYF. In nucleotides, the CDR3 is TGCAGCGTCGCCCGGAGGCTAGCGAGCGTGGAACAAGAGACCCAGTACTTC.

The rearrangement links TRBV7-5 to TRBJ2-6; the table's D call, TRBD1, was not checked against the DNA. TRBV7-5 is assigned pseudogene status. The CDR3 has 15 amino acids. CDR3 sequence: CARSSRQSRANVLTF. The CDR3 DNA reads as TGTGCCAGAAGCAGTAGACAAAGTCGGGCCAACGTCCTGACTTTC.

The gene calls are TRBV30 and TRBJ2-1, with TRBD2 identical over 16 bases. After removal of 5 bases from V and 9 bases from J, the junction contained 10 bases not matched to a gene. The CDR3 totals 16 residues. CDR1 is GTSNPN, CDR2 SVGIG, per germline (reference sequence). The CDR3 loop reads CAWETGTSGRGREQFF. The CDR3 coding sequence is TGTGCCTGGGAGACCGGGACTAGCGGGAGGGGGCGTGAGCAGTTCTTC.

The V gene is TRBV28, the J gene TRBJ2-7; D is undetermined. The ends were cut back, 2 bases at V and 2 bases at J, with 13 bases in the middle. The CDR3 consists of 15 residues. CDR1 is MDHEN and CDR2 is SYDVKM in the germline V gene. The CDR3 spells CASSLRSDMTYEQYF. The DNA for the CDR3 is TGTGCCAGCAGTTTAAGGTCTGACATGACCTACGAGCAGTACTTC.

The V call is TRBV30, the J call TRBJ1-5, with a weak D call TRBD1 (6 bases). Between the trimmed V and J ends, which lost 0 bases and 4 bases, there was a span of 7 bases. The CDR3 has 13 residues. Per germline, CDR1 GTSNPN and CDR2 SVGIG (reference sequence). In nucleotides, the CDR3 is TGTGCCTGGAGTGTACAGGGAAATCAGCCCCAGCATTTT. It codes for CAWSVQGNQPQHF. The full variable domain, completed using reference TRBV30 and TRBJ1-5, is SQTIHQWPATLVQPVGSPLSLECTVEGTSNPNLYWYRQAAGRGLQLLFYSVGIGQISSEVPQNLSASRPQDRQFILSSKKLLLSDSGFYLCAWSVQGNQPQHFGDGTRLSIL.

This clone appeared a single time. The gene calls are TRBV6-6 and TRBJ2-2; TRBD2 matches 8 bases. This CDR3 has 14 amino acids. V dropped 8 bases and J dropped 1; count of bases not matched to a gene: 3. Germline-derived CDR1 and CDR2 are MNHNY and SVGAGI (reference sequence). Here the CDR3 reads CASQAGENTGELFF. The CDR3 nucleotides are TGTGCCAGCCAAGCGGGAGAGAACACCGGGGAGCTGTTTTTT.

V usage is TRBV6-1 and J usage is TRBJ2-3; 10 positions agree with TRBD2. Germline trimming cut 1 base from V and 5 bases from J; bases unmatched to any gene: 6. Germline CDR1 and CDR2: MNHNS and SASEGT. CDR3 length equals 16 residues. CDR3 nucleotides: TGTGCCAGCAGTGAAGTCCTAGCGGGGGAGGGAGATACGCAGTATTTT. Translation gives CASSEVLAGEGDTQYF.